This passage covers 32 T cell receptor beta chains from one sample sequenced in a study of vaccination effects on CD4 cells after COVID-19. Their target antigens are unknown. Antigen-specific CD4+ T cell clonotypes were called by their expansion after viral peptide-pool culture in ViraFEST. Scientists isolated CD4+ T cells after an approximately 10-day culture period ended. In the vaccine recipients, nucleocapsid antibodies were negative and there was no prior SARS-CoV-2 infection. The repertoire was sequenced with immunoSEQ multiplex PCR; TCRdb's copy has only in-frame clones and lacks some. The table includes some 65,000 clones, 65% to 85% detected once. This sample comprised CD4+ T cells from PBMCs cultured with HCoV-NL63 spike peptides, obtained before COVID-19 vaccination. The receptors were sampled from a human donor who received a COVID-19 vaccine.

The chain carries TRBV9 and TRBJ2-7; D remains ambiguous. V lost 3 bases and J 3 bases, leaving 16 bases between the germline ends. The CDR3 contains 15 residues. In germline, CDR1 is SGDLS, CDR2 YYNGEE. CDR3 in DNA: TGTGCCAGCAGCGCTCCGAAAGGAGAGTACTACGAGCAGTACGTC. Protein sequence: CASSAPKGEYYEQYV.

This clone has a handful of counts. The rearrangement links TRBV18 to TRBJ2-2; D may match TRBD1 or TRBD2 (6 bases each). The CDR3 spans 18 residues. The V end lost 1 base, the J end lost 5 bases, and 20 bases lay between the germline ends. Germline CDR1 and CDR2: KGHSH and LQKENI. In nucleotides, the CDR3 is TGTGCCAGCTCACCACGGGTCGATCGGGGGCTTCATACCGGGGAGCTGTTTTTT. Translated: CASSPRVDRGLHTGELFF.

DNA for the CDR3: TGCGCCAGCAGCGGACAGAGGGAGACCCAGTACTTC. Its protein is CASSGQRETQYF. The V and J genes are TRBV5-1 and TRBJ2-5; tentatively, D is TRBD1 (6 bases). The V and J ends lost 4 bases and 5 bases respectively, with 9 bases between them. The CDR3 covers 12 residues. Germline CDR1 reads SGHRS; CDR2 reads YFSETQ.

The chain is built from TRBV5-1 and TRBJ2-2, with D maybe TRBD1 (5 bases). Germline V CDR1 and CDR2: SGHRS, YFSETQ. CDR3 length: 15 residues. The V end was cut by 1 base, the J end by 0 bases, with 7 bases between. The CDR3 sequence is CASSLMTANTGELFF. In nucleotides, the CDR3 is TGCGCCAGCAGCTTGATGACAGCGAACACCGGGGAGCTGTTTTTT.

The rearrangement uses TRBV30 and TRBJ2-3; maybe TRBD2 (6 bases). This CDR3 has 10 amino acids. CDR1 GTSNPN and CDR2 SVGIG come from the germline V gene (reference sequence). Trimming stripped 8 bases from V and 5 bases from J, with 8 bases between. The CDR3 DNA reads TGTGCCGGGGGGAGAGATACGCAGTATTTT. It yields the protein CAGGRDTQYF.

This chain connects TRBV19 to TRBJ1-3, with unresolved D. The CDR3 runs to 15 residues. Trimming took off 3 bases at V and 0 bases at J, with 9 bases between the two ends. Germline V gives CDR1 LNHDA, CDR2 SQIVND (reference sequence). CDR3 DNA: TGTGCCAGTAGTATCGGACGGAACTCTGGAAACACCATATATTTT. Residues: CASSIGRNSGNTIYF.

The chain carries TRBV6-5 and TRBJ2-1; D gene ambiguous. CDR1 is MNHEY, CDR2 SVGAGI, per germline. Trimming cost V 6 bases and J 4 bases, with 13 bases left between them. The CDR3 consists of 14 residues. CDR3 amino acids: CASRTTDVYNEQFF. For the CDR3, the DNA is TGTGCCAGCAGAACGACTGACGTTTACAATGAGCAGTTCTTC.

The V and J genes are TRBV5-1 and TRBJ2-3; D gene uncertain. CDR3 length: 14 amino acids. The germline V gene has CDR1 SGHRS and CDR2 YFSETQ. V dropped 2 bases and J dropped 2 bases, with 9 bases sitting between them. The CDR3 region has the DNA TGCGCCAGCAGCTTAGGCTTTCTCACAGATACGCAGTATTTT. Amino acid sequence: CASSLGFLTDTQYF.

This chain joins TRBV14 and TRBJ2-6; 7 bases fit TRBD1. The CDR3 length is 17 residues. Germline V gene lookup returns CDR1 SGHDN and CDR2 FVKESK. After removal of 1 base from V and 0 bases from J, the junction contained 3 bases not matched to a gene. DNA for the CDR3: TGTGCCAGCAGCCAAGCGCCAGGGGGCTCTGGGGCCAACGTCCTGACTTTC. It codes for CASSQAPGGSGANVLTF.

CDR3 bases: TGTGCCAGCAGCCCTCCCCCACGTGGTCAGCCCCAGCATTTT. Translating it yields CASSPPPRGQPQHF. This sequence joins TRBV28 and TRBJ1-5; D gene unclear. Germline V gene lookup returns CDR1 MDHEN and CDR2 SYDVKM. V was trimmed by 6 bases and J by 6 bases, leaving 15 bases between them. This CDR3 is 14 amino acids long.

This clone has a single count. As DNA, the CDR3 is TGCGCCAGCAGCCTCGACAGTAGCAATCAGCCCCAGCATTTT. Translated: CASSLDSSNQPQHF. The rearrangement uses TRBV5-1 and TRBJ1-5, with D possibly being TRBD1 (5 bases). Trimming left V 4 bases short and J 0 bases short, with 8 bases between. Germline V CDR1 and CDR2: SGHRS, YFSETQ. CDR3 length equals 14 residues.

This clone has just a few counts. CDR3 in DNA: TGTGCCAGCTCATTCAGACAGGGATCAACTAATGAAAAACTGTTTTTT. Amino acid sequence: CASSFRQGSTNEKLFF. This rearrangement joins TRBV18 to TRBJ1-4, with 7 bases lining up with TRBD1. The CDR3 consists of 16 residues. Germline-derived CDR1 and CDR2 are KGHSH and LQKENI. With 5 bases clipped from V and 0 bases from J, the junction kept 6 bases outside the gene matches.

The gene calls are TRBV4-3 and TRBJ1-2; D gene unclear. V was cut by 1 base and J by 1 base, with 7 bases left in between. This CDR3 region has 14 residues. Germline V lookup: CDR1 LGHNA, CDR2 YSLEER. In nucleotides, the CDR3 is TGCGCCAGCAGCCAAGTAGCCGTTAACTATGGCTACACCTTC. This sequence encodes CASSQVAVNYGYTF.

This clone occurred a few times. The chain joins TRBV7-9 to TRBJ2-4; 15 positions agree with TRBD2. CDR3 length: 19 residues. Germline CDR1 SEHNR, CDR2 FQNEAQ (reference sequence). With V trimmed by 1 base and J by 3 bases, 7 bases remained unmatched. The DNA of the CDR3 is TGTGCCAGCAGCTTAGGAGGACTAGCGGGGGGGCCTGGCAAAAACATTCAGTACTTC. Protein: CASSLGGLAGGPGKNIQYF.

This chain uses TRBV9 with TRBJ2-5; D remains ambiguous. The germline V and J ends were trimmed by 0 bases and 4 bases, with 13 bases remaining between them. The CDR3 is 15 amino acids. From germline, CDR1 is SGDLS and CDR2 YYNGEE. In DNA form, the CDR3 reads TGTGCCAGCAGCGTAGTATCGAGTATCGGAGAGACCCAGTACTTC. Protein sequence: CASSVVSSIGETQYF.

The V and J genes are TRBV24-1 and TRBJ1-3; 9 nucleotides align to TRBD1. The J segment lost 3 bases and the V segment lost 3 bases, leaving 5 bases of the junction unmatched. The CDR3 loop spans 16 amino acids. The germline gives CDR1 KGHDR, CDR2 SFDVKD. CDR3 amino acids: CATSDTGTGNGNTIYF. The CDR3 coding sequence is TGTGCCACCAGTGATACCGGGACAGGGAATGGAAACACCATATATTTT.

On this clone itself: The same CDR3 is also encoded by other DNA sequences in this sample. The chain recombines TRBV5-1 with TRBJ2-5; D gene unclear. Deletions cut 0 bases from V and 1 base from J, with 7 bases between. Germline loops: CDR1 SGHRS, CDR2 YFSETQ. The CDR3 runs 14 residues. The DNA for the CDR3 is TGCGCCAGCAGCTTGGGGGGATCCCAAGAGACCCAGTACTTC. Protein: CASSLGGSQETQYF. Filled out from reference TRBV5-1 and TRBJ2-5, the complete variable domain reads KAGVTQTPRYLIKTRGQQVTLSCSPISGHRSVSWYQQTPGQGLQFLFEYFSETQRNKGNFPGRFSGRQFSNSRSEMNVSTLELGDSALYLCASSLGGSQETQYFGPGTRLLVL.

This clone was recorded only once. The chain uses TRBV6-2 or TRBV6-3 and TRBJ1-6, with 9 bases identical to TRBD1. The CDR3 is made up of 17 amino acids. J gave up 7 bases and V 5 bases, and 12 bases lay outside the gene matches. The germline gives CDR1 MNHEY, CDR2 SVGEGT. Written as DNA, the CDR3 is TGTGCCAGCAGTACCGCCGGGACAGGGTCCTCCAATTCACCCCTCCACTTT. This encodes CASSTAGTGSSNSPLHF.

The genes are TRBV6-2 or TRBV6-3 and TRBJ2-5; TRBD1 matches 7 bases. CDR3 length: 13 amino acids. With 5 bases clipped from V and 5 bases from J, the junction kept 5 bases outside the gene matches. The germline V gene has CDR1 MNHEY and CDR2 SVGEGT. CDR3 sequence reads: CASSRQGEETQYF. DNA for the CDR3: TGTGCCAGCAGTAGACAGGGTGAGGAGACCCAGTACTTC.

This sequence joins TRBV30 and TRBJ2-3, with D tentatively TRBD1 (7 bases). This CDR3 is 17 amino acids long. Germline loops: CDR1 GTSNPN, CDR2 SVGIG (reference sequence). Trimming cost V 1 base and J 3 bases, with 20 bases left between them. DNA of the CDR3: TGTGCCTGGAGTGAGGTCGGGGCAGGGGGGTGGACAGATACGCAGTATTTT. It translates to CAWSEVGAGGWTDTQYF.

This clone was seen only a few times. The V call is TRBV19, the J call TRBJ1-3, with TRBD1 as a possible D gene (5 bases). Germline CDR1 and CDR2: LNHDA and SQIVND (reference sequence). The CDR3 length is 13 residues. V shed 10 bases and J shed 2 bases, with 12 bases lying between them. The CDR3 DNA follows: TGTGCCATCAGTTCAGGGCCTGGAAACACCATATATTTT. Translated: CAISSGPGNTIYF.

The chain combines TRBV12-5 with TRBJ2-1; D perhaps matches TRBD2 (7 bases). Trimming left V 6 bases short and J 2 bases short, with 11 bases between. The CDR3 totals 14 residues. Germline lookup yields CDR1 LGHNT and CDR2 FRNRAP. The DNA for the CDR3 is TGTGCTAGTGGACCGGGGGGCCCCTACAATGAGCAGTTCTTC. Translation: CASGPGGPYNEQFF.

The rearrangement uses TRBV9 and TRBJ1-1; TRBD1 agrees at 9 bases. J was trimmed by 5 bases and V by 6 bases; bases with no gene match: 8. The CDR3 is 14 amino acids. Germline V gene lookup returns CDR1 SGDLS and CDR2 YYNGEE. The CDR3 nucleotides are TGTGCCAGCACCCTCTCCGGGACAGGGACTGAAGCTTTCTTT. Encoded protein: CASTLSGTGTEAFF.

The chain has TRBV2 and TRBJ2-2; D gene ambiguous. Trimming removed 7 bases at V and 5 bases at J, with 17 bases between. This CDR3 is built from 15 residues. Germline CDR1 reads SNHLY; CDR2 reads FYNNEI. The CDR3 DNA sequence: TGTGCCAGCAAAATTGGGGTTGCCTTTACCGGGGAGCTGTTTTTT. It yields the protein CASKIGVAFTGELFF.

This chain connects TRBV28 to TRBJ1-5; D is perhaps TRBD1 (6 bases). The CDR3 totals 16 residues. The germline gives CDR1 MDHEN, CDR2 SYDVKM. V was cut by 5 bases and J by 7 bases, with 21 bases left in between. CDR3 region: CASSGGAGDFRQPQHF. CDR3 coding DNA: TGTGCCAGCAGTGGGGGGGCAGGGGACTTTAGGCAGCCCCAGCATTTT.

V and J are TRBV3-1 (or the pseudogene TRBV3-2) and TRBJ2-7; D is perhaps TRBD1 or TRBD2 (5 bases each). Trimming pared 1 base from V and 1 base from J, leaving 11 bases between. CDR1 and CDR2 from the germline V gene are LGHDT and YNNKEL (reference sequence). CDR3 size: 15 residues. CDR3 loop: CASSQVGRLSYEQYV. In nucleotides, the CDR3 is TGTGCCAGCAGCCAAGTGGGACGCCTATCCTACGAGCAGTACGTC.

The chain employs TRBV14 and TRBJ2-4; the match to TRBD2 covers 8 bases. Trimming cost V 0 bases and J 6 bases; bases outside gene matches: 10. Germline CDR1 reads SGHDN; CDR2 reads FVKESK. This CDR3 region has 17 residues. CDR3 sequence: CASSQDPGGGTRNIQYF. The CDR3 DNA follows: TGTGCCAGCAGCCAAGATCCGGGAGGGGGGACGCGAAACATTCAGTACTTC.

This sequence joins TRBV7-8 and TRBJ1-1; D remains unclear. The CDR3 extends over 12 amino acids. Germline V gene data show CDR1 as SGHVS and CDR2 as FQNEAQ. V lost 2 bases to trimming and J lost 3 bases, with 4 bases between them. CDR3 DNA: TGTGCCAGCAGCTTAAGTTACACTGAAGCTTTCTTT. Its translation: CASSLSYTEAFF. Complete variable domain (other parts from reference TRBV7-8 and TRBJ1-1): GAGVSQSPRYKVAKRGQDVALRCDPISGHVSLFWYQQALGQGPEFLTYFQNEAQLDKSGLPSDRFFAERPEGSVSTLKIQRTQQEDSAVYLCASSLSYTEAFFGQGTRLTVV.

This clone was recorded only once. The chain is built from TRBV3-1 (or the pseudogene TRBV3-2) and TRBJ2-3, with 10 bases that match TRBD2. V was pared by 2 bases and J by 0 bases, with 11 bases of the junction left unmatched. Germline assignment: CDR1 LGHDT and CDR2 YNNKEL (reference sequence). This CDR3 has 19 amino acids. The CDR3 DNA is TGTGCCAGCAGCCAACGCCCAGCCCTAGCGGGGGAAAGCACAGATACGCAGTATTTT. Its translation: CASSQRPALAGESTDTQYF.

The chain has TRBV18 and TRBJ1-6; 7 bases match TRBD1. Trimming took 2 bases from V and 5 from J; bases not matched to a gene: 9. The CDR3 length is 17 residues. Germline CDR1 and CDR2: KGHSH and LQKENI. In DNA, the CDR3 is TGTGCCAGCTCACCATACACCGGGGGACAGAATAATTCACCCCTCCACTTT. This encodes CASSPYTGGQNNSPLHF.

The rearrangement uses TRBV5-1 and TRBJ2-7, with 7 bases identical to TRBD1. Losses at the gene ends were 4 bases for V and 1 base for J; bases not matched to a gene: 5. The CDR3 runs 14 residues. Germline lookup yields CDR1 SGHRS and CDR2 YFSETQ. CDR3 loop: CASSPGTASYEQYV. As DNA, the CDR3 is TGCGCCAGCAGCCCAGGGACAGCTTCCTACGAGCAGTACGTC.

V gene TRBV2 combines with J gene TRBJ2-2; a weak D match, TRBD1 (6 bases). This CDR3 is built from 14 residues. The germline V and J ends were trimmed by 7 bases and 1 base, with 10 bases remaining between them. Germline CDR1 and CDR2: SNHLY and FYNNEI. CDR3 bases: TGTGCCAGCATAAAACAGGGGAACACCGGGGAGCTGTTTTTT. Translated, it gives CASIKQGNTGELFF.